Described below is a single TCR beta chain sequence and its context. This sample stems from a study of T cell repertoires in cytomegalovirus infection. For the study at large: Public TCR beta signatures provided an indication of both CMV infection and a matching HLA type.

This CDR3 has 16 amino acids. With V trimmed by 2 bases and J by 1 base, 5 bases remained unmatched. Germline V gene sequence: CDR1 SGHNT, CDR2 YYREEE (reference sequence). TCRdb analysed the reads with MiXCR anew, one entry per CDR3 protein. Among about 100,000 distinct CDR3 sequences listed, about 25% were seen once. Specimen: CD8+ T cells from PBMCs. This chain links TRBV5-4 with TRBJ2-1; 8 nucleotides match TRBD2. The receptor's source is a human donor in good health (CMV status not recorded). Some clones in this sample may be carry-over from other donors' samples. DNA for the CDR3: TGTGCCAGCAGCTTAAAGCGGGAGATATCCTACAATGAGCAGTTCTTC. As protein: CASSLKREISYNEQFF.